This T cell receptor (beta chain) was captured by sequencing in a study of cytomegalovirus exposure and HLA in healthy donors. Findings and caveats of the study: Upon later analysis, TCR association rates were observed to vary by HLA locus, being highest for DRB1 and lowest for HLA-C. A missense variant in DCLRE1C was later tied to TCR beta V- and J-gene trimming.

As to this clone: Its antigen is currently unknown.

The CDR3 consists of 15 residues. Trimming cost V 6 bases and J 2 bases; bases outside gene matches: 6. The germline gives CDR1 MDHEN, CDR2 SYDVKM. This PCR relied on a set of 60 Vbeta primers and 13 Jbeta primers. Measured with immunoSEQ multiplex PCR; TCRdb has only the in-frame clones, and not every one. The repertoire holds about 100,000 clones, with around 74% as singletons. Source material: PBMCs. This clonotype was sampled from a man between 35 and 55 years old in good health and CMV-seropositive. The genes are TRBV28 and TRBJ2-7; 11 bases are a match to TRBD1. Written as DNA, the CDR3 is TGTGCCAGCAGCCCGGCGGGACAGGGGGCCTACGAGCAGTACTTC. It yields the protein CASSPAGQGAYEQYF.